The clone carrying this T cell receptor (beta chain) was found a few times. Sample-barcoded 5' priming and a J-beta primer mix drove a second PCR of roughly 6 to 12 cycles. TCRdb reprocessed the 5' RACE reads via MiXCR and lists one record per CDR3 protein. Seen here are approximately 1,700,000 distinct CDR3 sequences, about two fifths observed once, and the top ten hold about 21%. The data were obtained in a study of blood T cells in healthy people across ages. Material: blood. The TCR was taken from a human donor in good health.

The CDR3 is CASSFPGTGGVETQYF. CDR3 sequence (DNA): TGTGCCAGCAGCTTTCCCGGGACAGGGGGTGTAGAGACCCAGTACTTC. The chain recombines TRBV7-8 with TRBJ2-5; TRBD1 agrees at 11 bases. The germline gives CDR1 SGHVS, CDR2 FQNEAQ. J lost 4 bases, V lost 3 bases, and 7 bases had no gene match. The CDR3 spans 16 residues. The entire variable domain, with the rest obtained from reference TRBV7-8 and TRBJ2-5, is as follows: GAGVSQSPRYKVAKRGQDVALRCDPISGHVSLFWYQQALGQGPEFLTYFQNEAQLDKSGLPSDRFFAERPEGSVSTLKIQRTQQEDSAVYLCASSFPGTGGVETQYFGPGTRLLVL.